Each of the 11 T cell receptor beta chains below was sequenced from the same sample in a study of blood T cell repertoires in COVID-19. TCRdb's table, derived via immunoSEQ multiplex PCR, lists solely in-frame clones and lacks some. This table holds more than 60,000 clones, under 85% found once. Sequencing input: peripheral blood. All receptors derive from a man in his forties or fifties with COVID-19, enrolled during active disease.

The V gene is TRBV7-2, the J gene TRBJ2-6, with TRBD1 matching 9 bases. V gave up 9 bases and J gave up 0 bases; unmatched junction bases: 9. CDR1 is SGHTA and CDR2 is FQGNSA in the germline V gene. The CDR3 covers 17 residues. Here the CDR3 DNA reads TGTGCCAGTGGACAGGGGCTCCCCTTCTCTGGGGCCAACGTCCTGACTTTC. Protein product: CASGQGLPFSGANVLTF.

The V and J genes are TRBV11-2 and TRBJ2-2; D unresolved. There are 13 residues in the CDR3. Trimming took 4 bases from V and 5 from J, leaving 8 bases between them. From germline, CDR1 is SGHAT and CDR2 FQNNGV. CDR3 region: CASSSSRTGELFF. CDR3 coding DNA: TGTGCCAGCAGCTCGTCTCGTACCGGGGAGCTGTTTTTT. Full variable domain (missing parts from reference TRBV11-2 and TRBJ2-2): EAGVAQSPRYKIIEKRQSVAFWCNPISGHATLYWYQQILGQGPKLLIQFQNNGVVDDSQLPKDRFSAERLKGVDSTLKIQPAKLEDSAVYLCASSSSRTGELFFGEGSRLTVL.

This chain uses TRBV6-6 with TRBJ2-1, with 11 bases matching TRBD2. The V segment lost 6 bases and the J segment 4 bases; nucleotides outside the gene matches: 11. CDR3 size: 17 residues. Per germline, CDR1 MNHNY and CDR2 SVGAGI (reference sequence). The DNA for the CDR3 is TGTGCCAGCAGCCGACGCCCCGGGACTAGCGGTTACAATGAGCAGTTCTTC. As protein: CASSRRPGTSGYNEQFF.

The chain combines TRBV5-4 with TRBJ2-3; D unresolved. The germline V gene has CDR1 SGHNT and CDR2 YYREEE (reference sequence). The CDR3 is 15 residues long. Trimming shortened V by 2 bases and J by 5 bases, and 15 bases separated the two germline ends. This CDR3 reads CASSFDQTRGDTQYF. Written as DNA, the CDR3 is TGTGCCAGCAGCTTCGATCAGACCCGAGGAGATACGCAGTATTTT.

The chain joins TRBV18 to TRBJ1-1; unclear D gene. Deletions cut 2 bases from V and 2 bases from J, with 12 bases between. The CDR3 is made up of 15 amino acids. CDR1 KGHSH and CDR2 LQKENI come from the germline V gene. The CDR3 DNA reads TGTGCCAGCTCACCAATGGTATCGGTAAACACTGAAGCTTTCTTT. Residues: CASSPMVSVNTEAFF.

The rearrangement uses TRBV27 and TRBJ2-7; weak D call: TRBD1 (6 bases). Trimming shortened V by 7 bases and J by 6 bases, and 16 bases separated the two germline ends. Germline values: CDR1 MNHEY, CDR2 SMNVEV (reference sequence). The CDR3 contains 13 residues. CDR3 nucleotide sequence: TGTGCCAGCACCCGAGGGCAGGGGCGCGAGCAGTACTTC. Its protein is CASTRGQGREQYF.

This clone was counted between two and nine times. The CDR3 DNA sequence: TGTGCCAGCAGCGCCGCGGGGCAGTCTGACTATGGCTACACCTTC. It is translated as CASSAAGQSDYGYTF. V is TRBV9 and J is TRBJ1-2, with D possibly TRBD1 on 5 matching bases. The germline V gene encodes CDR1 SGDLS and CDR2 YYNGEE. V gave up 3 bases and J gave up 3 bases, with 15 bases separating them. There are 15 residues in the CDR3.

The rearrangement links TRBV2 to TRBJ1-1, with 12 bases that match TRBD1. CDR1 is SNHLY and CDR2 is FYNNEI in the germline V gene. The CDR3 length is 15 residues. V was clipped by 8 bases and J by 4 bases; unmatched bases: 8. The CDR3 DNA is TGTGCCAGCCGGGACAGGGGGCGCCGGGGCACTGAAGCTTTCTTT. Its protein product is CASRDRGRRGTEAFF.

The V and J genes are TRBV7-2 and TRBJ2-3; 12 positions agree with TRBD2. CDR1 and CDR2 (germline): SGHTA, FQGNSA. J was trimmed by 6 bases and V by 2 bases; bases with no gene match: 9. This CDR3 is 17 amino acids long. For the CDR3, the DNA is TGTGCCAGCAGCTTAATCCTAGCGGGGGGGCCAGGGGATACGCAGTATTTT. This sequence encodes CASSLILAGGPGDTQYF.

The rearrangement uses TRBV13 and TRBJ1-2, with 11 bases fitting TRBD1. This CDR3 contains 17 residues. Trimming took 0 bases from V and 0 from J; bases not matched to a gene: 3. Germline-derived CDR1 and CDR2 are PRHDT and FYEKMQ (reference sequence). CDR3 loop: CASSLGPGQGANYGYTF. The CDR3 DNA is TGTGCCAGCAGCTTAGGCCCGGGACAGGGGGCTAACTATGGCTACACCTTC.

V gene TRBV4-1 combines with J gene TRBJ1-6, with TRBD1 matching over 10 bases. Germline loops: CDR1 MGHRA, CDR2 YSYEKL. The trim removed 6 bases at V and 8 bases at J, leaving 1 base unmatched. This CDR3 has 13 amino acids. In nucleotides, the CDR3 is TGCGCCAGCAGGGGGACAGGGGATTCACCCCTCCACTTT. It yields the protein CASRGTGDSPLHF.